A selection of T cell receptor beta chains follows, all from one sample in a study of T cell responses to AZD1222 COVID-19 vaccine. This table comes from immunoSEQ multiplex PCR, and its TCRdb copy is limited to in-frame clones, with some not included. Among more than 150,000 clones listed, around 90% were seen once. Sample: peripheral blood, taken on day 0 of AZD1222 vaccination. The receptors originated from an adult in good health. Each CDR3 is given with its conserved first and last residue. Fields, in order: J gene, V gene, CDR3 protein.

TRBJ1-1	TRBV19	CASGTENTEAFF
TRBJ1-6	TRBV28	CASSFLSRGRGSSPLHF
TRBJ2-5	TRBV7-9	CASSFNRGQETQYF
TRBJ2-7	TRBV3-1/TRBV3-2	CASSHSGTYEQYF
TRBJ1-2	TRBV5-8	CASSLEAGNYGYTF
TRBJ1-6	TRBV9	CASSPGLWPPLHF
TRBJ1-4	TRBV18	CASSRQGTNEKLFF
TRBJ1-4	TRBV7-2	CASSPYLLTTNEKLFF
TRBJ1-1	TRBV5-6	CASTRTGWGTEAFF
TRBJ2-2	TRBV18	CASSRGTQTGELFF
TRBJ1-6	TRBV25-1	CASRGAVAGGSPLHF
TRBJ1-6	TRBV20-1	CSARIESPLHF
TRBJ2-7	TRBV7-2	CASSTGQGAFYEQYF
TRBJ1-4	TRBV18	CASSRDGRPNEKLFF
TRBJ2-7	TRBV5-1	CASSLVPAGTSYEQYF
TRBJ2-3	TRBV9	CASSANLDTQYF
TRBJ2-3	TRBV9	CASSVVLPDKQYF
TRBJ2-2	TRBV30	CAWSGKGARWTGELFF
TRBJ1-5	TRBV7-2	CASSTAGTDNQPQHF
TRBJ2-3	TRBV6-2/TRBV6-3	CASSLALADTQYF
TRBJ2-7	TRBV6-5	CASITTRQGDEQYF
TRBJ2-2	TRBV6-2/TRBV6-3	CASSWPGELFF
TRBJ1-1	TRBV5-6	CASSLAGENRATEAFF
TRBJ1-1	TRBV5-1	CASRFDSSNTEAFF
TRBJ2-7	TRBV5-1	CASSLTLGQAYEQYF
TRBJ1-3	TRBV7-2	CASSPNYSSGNTIYF
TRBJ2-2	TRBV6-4	CASSGDRPGELFF
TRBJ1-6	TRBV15	CATSLETGSFSPLHF
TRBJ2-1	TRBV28	CASSPIRDRNYNEQFF
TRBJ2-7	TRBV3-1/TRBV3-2	CASSHSDYEQYF
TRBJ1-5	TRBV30	CAYDVKGSNQPQHF
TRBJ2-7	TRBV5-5	CASETGGLDEQYF
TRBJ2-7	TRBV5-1	CASSFGGQSYEQYF
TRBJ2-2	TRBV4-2	CASSQEVSSGGFPGELFF
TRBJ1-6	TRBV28	CASSLAAGGLSNSPLHF
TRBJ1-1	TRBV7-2	CASSTNRAAIRF
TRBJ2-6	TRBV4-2	CASSPDSGSGANVLTF
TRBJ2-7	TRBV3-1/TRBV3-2	CASSLRRYEQYF
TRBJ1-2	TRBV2	CASSSHQGRGGYTF
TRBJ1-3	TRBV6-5	CASSFQTVSGNTIYF
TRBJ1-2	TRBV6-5	CASGDRQGLNYGYTF
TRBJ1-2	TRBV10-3	CATRRADLANYGYTF
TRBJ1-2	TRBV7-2	CASSPNRELRGYTF
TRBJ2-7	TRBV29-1	CSVEGTGAYEQYF
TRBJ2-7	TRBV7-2	CASSLAPAGRPYEQYF
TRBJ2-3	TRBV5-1	CASSRDSFDTQYF
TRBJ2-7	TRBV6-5	CASGRTGTSYEQYF
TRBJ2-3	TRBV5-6	CASSLALAGGVTDTQYF
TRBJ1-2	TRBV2	CASSEVEIPYGYTF
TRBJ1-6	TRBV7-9	CASSLEGVYSPLHF
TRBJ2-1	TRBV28	CASSLWGGADNEQFF
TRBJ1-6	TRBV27	CASRRQVANSPLHF